These T cell receptor beta chains were read from a single sample in a study of T-cell reconstitution after alpha-beta-depleted transplantation in children. TCRdb called the PCR reads again in MiXCR, with one record for every CDR3 protein. The data contain around 490,000 distinct CDR3 sequences, 9.5% to 12% of them singletons. The sample consisted of PBMCs, mostly from graft donor cells, taken 180 days after TCRalphabeta/CD19-depleted stem cell transplant. The receptors shown here come from a female patient aged 2-9 years who had a stem cell transplant for aplastic anemia, so the T cells may come from the graft donor. The CDR3 runs from the conserved cysteine through the conserved F or W. Each record gives: J gene, V gene, clone size, D gene, CDR3 protein, CDR3 DNA. D genes are given only for firm matches. Not all rows give a size; the values are once, few, many and, for expanded clones, a class.

J gene: TRBJ2-7
V gene: TRBV7-2
clone size: -
D gene: -
CDR3 protein: CASSLAPGPPTPYEQYF
CDR3 DNA: TGTGCCAGCAGCTTAGCGCCTGGGCCCCCCACCCCCTACGAGCAGTACTTC

J gene: TRBJ2-6
V gene: TRBV5-1
clone size: -
D gene: TRBD2
CDR3 protein: CASFEGLAGAEAFSGANVLTF
CDR3 DNA: TGCGCCAGCTTCGAAGGGCTAGCGGGAGCAGAGGCGTTCTCTGGGGCCAACGTCCTGACTTTC

J gene: TRBJ2-3
V gene: TRBV7-2
clone size: many
D gene: -
CDR3 protein: CASSLVSATDTQYF
CDR3 DNA: TGTGCCAGCAGCTTAGTGTCCGCCACAGATACGCAGTATTTT

J gene: TRBJ2-5
V gene: TRBV7-2
clone size: -
D gene: TRBD2
CDR3 protein: CASSLEVAGRQETQYF
CDR3 DNA: TGTGCCAGCAGCTTAGAGGTAGCGGGAAGGCAAGAGACCCAGTACTTC

J gene: TRBJ2-7
V gene: TRBV7-3
clone size: few
D gene: TRBD1
CDR3 protein: CASSLGTGAAYEQYF
CDR3 DNA: TGTGCCAGCAGCTTAGGGACAGGGGCCGCCTACGAGCAGTACTTC

J gene: TRBJ1-1
V gene: TRBV7-2
clone size: many
D gene: -
CDR3 protein: CASSLALVGGTEAFF
CDR3 DNA: TGTGCCAGCAGCTTAGCCCTCGTGGGAGGCACTGAAGCTTTCTTT

J gene: TRBJ2-1
V gene: TRBV5-1
clone size: many
D gene: TRBD2
CDR3 protein: CASTPGGAGANEQFF
CDR3 DNA: TGCGCCAGCACCCCGGGAGGAGCAGGTGCCAATGAGCAGTTCTTC

J gene: TRBJ1-1
V gene: TRBV29-1
clone size: -
D gene: -
CDR3 protein: CSVGRGVNTEAFF
CDR3 DNA: TGCAGCGTTGGAAGGGGGGTGAACACTGAAGCTTTCTTT

J gene: TRBJ1-3
V gene: TRBV10-3
clone size: few
D gene: -
CDR3 protein: CAIRTGGWGVLPSGNTIYF
CDR3 DNA: TGTGCCATCAGGACCGGTGGGTGGGGGGTTCTACCCTCTGGAAACACCATATATTTT

J gene: TRBJ1-5
V gene: TRBV4-1
clone size: -
D gene: -
CDR3 protein: CASSQDTGSYQPQHF
CDR3 DNA: TGCGCCAGCAGCCAAGATACGGGCAGTTATCAGCCCCAGCATTTT

J gene: TRBJ2-7
V gene: TRBV20-1
clone size: -
D gene: -
CDR3 protein: CSARDTGVSYEQYF
CDR3 DNA: TGCAGTGCTAGAGACACGGGGGTCTCCTACGAGCAGTACTTC

J gene: TRBJ1-4
V gene: TRBV29-1
clone size: few
D gene: TRBD1
CDR3 protein: CSVEATGATNEKLFF
CDR3 DNA: TGCAGCGTCGAAGCGACAGGGGCAACTAATGAAAAACTGTTTTTT

J gene: TRBJ1-1
V gene: TRBV7-9
clone size: -
D gene: -
CDR3 protein: CASSFLGLSGVTEAFF
CDR3 DNA: TGTGCCAGCAGCTTTTTAGGTCTGTCGGGGGTCACTGAAGCTTTCTTT

J gene: TRBJ2-7
V gene: TRBV20-1
clone size: few
D gene: -
CDR3 protein: CSASGQREQYF
CDR3 DNA: TGCAGTGCTAGTGGGCAGCGCGAGCAGTACTTC

J gene: TRBJ1-6
V gene: TRBV5-1
clone size: many
D gene: -
CDR3 protein: CASNPQGSGSPLHF
CDR3 DNA: TGCGCCAGCAATCCGCAGGGGTCGGGTTCACCCCTCCACTTT

J gene: TRBJ2-1
V gene: TRBV24-1
clone size: few
D gene: -
CDR3 protein: CATSDTDYNEQFF
CDR3 DNA: TGTGCCACCAGTGACACAGATTACAATGAGCAGTTCTTC

J gene: TRBJ1-2
V gene: TRBV12-3/TRBV12-4
clone size: -
D gene: -
CDR3 protein: CASSNLRAGYGYTF
CDR3 DNA: TGTGCCAGCAGCAACCTCAGGGCCGGCTATGGCTACACCTTC

J gene: TRBJ2-7
V gene: TRBV4-2
clone size: few
D gene: -
CDR3 protein: CASSQAAGSSYEQYF
CDR3 DNA: TGTGCCAGCAGCCAAGCGGCAGGGAGCTCCTACGAGCAGTACTTC

J gene: TRBJ1-5
V gene: TRBV20-1
clone size: few
D gene: -
CDR3 protein: CSALVEAWNQPQHF
CDR3 DNA: TGCAGTGCCCTCGTGGAGGCATGGAATCAGCCCCAGCATTTT

J gene: TRBJ2-4
V gene: TRBV28
clone size: many
D gene: -
CDR3 protein: CASSLSPPGQLYIQYF
CDR3 DNA: TGTGCCAGCAGTTTATCGCCCCCTGGACAGCTATACATTCAGTACTTC

J gene: TRBJ2-2
V gene: TRBV5-1
clone size: many
D gene: -
CDR3 protein: CASSLDYTGELFF
CDR3 DNA: TGCGCCAGCAGCTTGGATTACACCGGGGAGCTGTTTTTT

J gene: TRBJ2-7
V gene: TRBV28
clone size: -
D gene: -
CDR3 protein: CASSLPDSSYEQYF
CDR3 DNA: TGTGCCAGCAGTTTGCCCGACAGTTCCTACGAGCAGTACTTC

J gene: TRBJ2-7
V gene: TRBV28
clone size: -
D gene: -
CDR3 protein: CASIDRGTYEQYF
CDR3 DNA: TGTGCCAGCATAGATCGGGGGACCTACGAGCAGTACTTC

J gene: TRBJ2-2
V gene: TRBV5-8
clone size: -
D gene: -
CDR3 protein: CASSLLPGVGTGELFF
CDR3 DNA: TGTGCCAGCAGCCTACTCCCAGGGGTGGGCACCGGGGAGCTGTTTTTT

J gene: TRBJ2-7
V gene: TRBV29-1
clone size: many
D gene: TRBD2
CDR3 protein: CSVLGLAGDPLLYEQYF
CDR3 DNA: TGCAGCGTCCTCGGACTAGCGGGAGATCCCCTCCTCTACGAGCAGTACTTC

J gene: TRBJ1-2
V gene: TRBV28
clone size: many
D gene: -
CDR3 protein: CASSSGEAGIYGYTF
CDR3 DNA: TGTGCCAGCAGCTCAGGGGAGGCAGGGATTTATGGCTACACCTTC

J gene: TRBJ2-1
V gene: TRBV5-6
clone size: many
D gene: -
CDR3 protein: CASSLEQGSYNEQFF
CDR3 DNA: TGTGCCAGCAGCTTGGAACAGGGATCCTACAATGAGCAGTTCTTC

J gene: TRBJ1-6
V gene: TRBV25-1
clone size: -
D gene: TRBD1
CDR3 protein: CASSEGQINSPLHF
CDR3 DNA: TGTGCCAGCAGTGAGGGACAGATTAATTCACCCCTCCACTTT

J gene: TRBJ1-1
V gene: TRBV14
clone size: -
D gene: -
CDR3 protein: CASSQTGKGNTEAFF
CDR3 DNA: TGTGCCAGCAGCCAAACAGGGAAAGGGAACACTGAAGCTTTCTTT

J gene: TRBJ2-1
V gene: TRBV5-1
clone size: many
D gene: -
CDR3 protein: CASSLGQGSFARSNEQFF
CDR3 DNA: TGCGCCAGCAGCTTGGGCCAGGGGAGCTTCGCCCGGAGCAATGAGCAGTTCTTC

J gene: TRBJ1-1
V gene: TRBV7-2
clone size: -
D gene: -
CDR3 protein: CASSLGVSMNTEAFF
CDR3 DNA: TGTGCCAGCAGCTTAGGAGTCAGCATGAACACTGAAGCTTTCTTT

J gene: TRBJ1-2
V gene: TRBV7-2
clone size: few
D gene: -
CDR3 protein: CASSLGASSYGYTF
CDR3 DNA: TGTGCCAGCAGCTTAGGGGCCAGCTCCTATGGCTACACCTTC

J gene: TRBJ1-2
V gene: TRBV29-1
clone size: -
D gene: -
CDR3 protein: CSVGGGGLRYRYTF
CDR3 DNA: TGCAGCGTTGGCGGTGGGGGTTTACGGTATCGCTACACCTTC

J gene: TRBJ2-3
V gene: TRBV5-1
clone size: many
D gene: -
CDR3 protein: CASSSNAAAPWASTDTQYF
CDR3 DNA: TGCGCCAGCAGCTCTAACGCTGCGGCTCCTTGGGCTAGCACAGATACGCAGTATTTT

J gene: TRBJ2-4
V gene: TRBV6-2/TRBV6-3
clone size: few
D gene: -
CDR3 protein: CASSPPLVAKNIQYF
CDR3 DNA: TGTGCCAGCAGTCCCCCGCTGGTAGCCAAAAACATTCAGTACTTC

J gene: TRBJ1-4
V gene: TRBV28
clone size: few
D gene: -
CDR3 protein: CASSFKGPTNEKLFF
CDR3 DNA: TGTGCCAGCAGTTTCAAGGGTCCAACTAATGAAAAACTGTTTTTT

J gene: TRBJ2-1
V gene: TRBV20-1
clone size: -
D gene: -
CDR3 protein: CSAPLQSPAPYNEQFF
CDR3 DNA: TGCAGTGCTCCGCTGCAGAGCCCCGCTCCCTACAATGAGCAGTTCTTC

J gene: TRBJ1-2
V gene: TRBV12-3/TRBV12-4
clone size: many
D gene: -
CDR3 protein: CASSSLYGYTF
CDR3 DNA: TGTGCCAGCAGTTCTTTATATGGCTACACCTTC

J gene: TRBJ2-1
V gene: TRBV27
clone size: few
D gene: TRBD2
CDR3 protein: CASSLSPPRTSLRGEQFF
CDR3 DNA: TGTGCCAGCAGTTTATCCCCTCCTCGGACTAGTTTGCGGGGTGAGCAGTTCTTC

J gene: TRBJ2-1
V gene: TRBV5-1
clone size: many
D gene: TRBD2
CDR3 protein: CASSPLAGGHNEQFF
CDR3 DNA: TGCGCCAGCAGTCCACTAGCGGGAGGGCACAATGAGCAGTTCTTC

J gene: TRBJ2-1
V gene: TRBV9
clone size: -
D gene: -
CDR3 protein: CASSVGGTDEQFF
CDR3 DNA: TGTGCCAGCAGCGTAGGGGGAACGGATGAGCAGTTCTTC

J gene: TRBJ1-1
V gene: TRBV12-3/TRBV12-4
clone size: few
D gene: TRBD1
CDR3 protein: CASSPVLGQGETEAFF
CDR3 DNA: TGTGCCAGCAGTCCCGTCTTGGGACAGGGGGAAACTGAAGCTTTCTTT

J gene: TRBJ2-7
V gene: TRBV27
clone size: few
D gene: -
CDR3 protein: CASSFLAGYEQYF
CDR3 DNA: TGTGCCAGCAGTTTTCTCGCGGGCTACGAGCAGTACTTC

J gene: TRBJ1-3
V gene: TRBV12-3/TRBV12-4
clone size: few
D gene: -
CDR3 protein: CASSSFGGINTIYF
CDR3 DNA: TGTGCCAGCAGTTCCTTCGGTGGGATCAACACCATATATTTT

J gene: TRBJ1-2
V gene: TRBV5-1
clone size: -
D gene: -
CDR3 protein: CASSLEVTHWGSLYGYTF
CDR3 DNA: TGCGCCAGCAGCTTGGAAGTCACCCATTGGGGGTCGCTCTATGGCTACACCTTC

J gene: TRBJ2-7
V gene: TRBV12-3/TRBV12-4
clone size: -
D gene: -
CDR3 protein: CASSSIWGTQPYEQYF
CDR3 DNA: TGTGCCAGCAGTTCCATATGGGGGACACAACCCTACGAGCAGTACTTC

J gene: TRBJ2-1
V gene: TRBV3-1
clone size: many
D gene: TRBD2
CDR3 protein: CASSPGLAGLQFF
CDR3 DNA: TGTGCCAGCAGCCCAGGACTAGCGGGACTTCAGTTCTTC

J gene: TRBJ2-1
V gene: TRBV6-5
clone size: -
D gene: -
CDR3 protein: CASSFRPRSGEQFF
CDR3 DNA: TGTGCCAGCAGTTTTCGGCCCCGGTCGGGTGAGCAGTTCTTC

J gene: TRBJ1-3
V gene: TRBV29-1
clone size: few
D gene: TRBD1
CDR3 protein: CSVRGQDSGNTIYF
CDR3 DNA: TGCAGCGTTCGCGGACAGGACTCTGGAAACACCATATATTTT

J gene: TRBJ1-2
V gene: TRBV5-1
clone size: many
D gene: -
CDR3 protein: CASRRTGGNGYTF
CDR3 DNA: TGCGCCAGCCGCCGGACCGGGGGCAATGGCTACACCTTC

J gene: TRBJ1-1
V gene: TRBV7-9
clone size: few
D gene: -
CDR3 protein: CASSLWSGGEYTEAFF
CDR3 DNA: TGTGCCAGCAGCTTATGGTCGGGGGGCGAGTACACTGAAGCTTTCTTT

J gene: TRBJ1-2
V gene: TRBV5-5
clone size: -
D gene: TRBD1
CDR3 protein: CASSLAASGGLLVYGYTF
CDR3 DNA: TGTGCCAGCAGCTTGGCCGCGTCAGGGGGCCTTCTGGTCTATGGCTACACCTTC

J gene: TRBJ2-6
V gene: TRBV29-1
clone size: many
D gene: TRBD1
CDR3 protein: CSVETGGLSGANVLTF
CDR3 DNA: TGCAGCGTTGAGACAGGGGGCCTCTCTGGGGCCAACGTCCTGACTTTC

J gene: TRBJ2-1
V gene: TRBV4-3
clone size: few
D gene: TRBD2
CDR3 protein: CASSRGTSGSSYNEQFF
CDR3 DNA: TGCGCCAGCAGCCGTGGGACTAGCGGGAGCTCCTACAATGAGCAGTTCTTC

J gene: TRBJ2-7
V gene: TRBV27
clone size: few
D gene: TRBD2
CDR3 protein: CASRHTGFGREVDEQYF
CDR3 DNA: TGTGCCAGCAGACATACAGGTTTCGGGCGGGAGGTCGACGAGCAGTACTTC

J gene: TRBJ2-1
V gene: TRBV11-2
clone size: few
D gene: -
CDR3 protein: CASMTSAGSYNEQFF
CDR3 DNA: TGTGCCAGCATGACGTCGGCAGGCTCCTACAATGAGCAGTTCTTC

J gene: TRBJ2-2
V gene: TRBV14
clone size: -
D gene: -
CDR3 protein: CASSSSRGRTGELFF
CDR3 DNA: TGTGCCAGCAGTTCTTCCCGAGGAAGGACCGGGGAGCTGTTTTTT